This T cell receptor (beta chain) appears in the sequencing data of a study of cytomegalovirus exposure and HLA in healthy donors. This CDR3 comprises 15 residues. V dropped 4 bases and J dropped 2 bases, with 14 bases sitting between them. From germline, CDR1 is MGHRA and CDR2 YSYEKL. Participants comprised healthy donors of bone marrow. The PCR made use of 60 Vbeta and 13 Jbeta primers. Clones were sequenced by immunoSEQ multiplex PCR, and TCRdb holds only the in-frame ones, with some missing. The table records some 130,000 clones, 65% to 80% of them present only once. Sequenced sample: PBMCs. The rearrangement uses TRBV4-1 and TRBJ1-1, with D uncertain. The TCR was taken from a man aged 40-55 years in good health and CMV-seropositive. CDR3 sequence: CASSRGLMGNTEAFF. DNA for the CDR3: TGCGCCAGCAGCCGTGGACTTATGGGTAACACTGAAGCTTTCTTT.